Presented here are 13 T cell receptor beta chains from one specimen sequenced in a study of T cell clusters in autoimmune cytopenias. TRB amplification used approximately 250 ng of peripheral blood genomic DNA. TRB rearrangements were amplified by touch-down multiplex PCR with mixed TRB-A/B primers. TCRdb derives one entry per CDR3 protein from the multiplex PCR reads, leaving out DNA. Its listing shows around 8,000 distinct CDR3 sequences. The sample consisted of peripheral blood. These receptors were collected from a human donor with an autoimmune cytopenia or autoimmune hepatitis (not recorded which).

V usage is TRBV6-4 and J usage is TRBJ2-3; there is no DNA to check the TCRdb D call of TRBD2. The CDR3 sequence is 16 residues long. The germline gives CDR1 MRHNA, CDR2 SNTAGT. The CDR3 region is CASSRTSGRPTDTQYF.

The V and J genes are TRBV11-2 and TRBJ2-1; the D gene TCRdb calls, TRBD2, cannot be checked with no DNA. Germline loops: CDR1 SGHAT, CDR2 FQNNGV. The length of the CDR3 is 15 residues. CDR3 region: CASSRGTSVYNEQFF.

This clonotype counts as medium-sized by frequency. This chain uses TRBV29-1 with TRBJ2-7; TCRdb's D call, TRBD2, is unchecked because there is no DNA. The CDR3 sequence is 13 residues long. Germline CDR1 reads SQVTM; CDR2 reads ANQGSEA. The CDR3 loop reads CSVGGGGSYEQYF.

The J gene is TRBJ1-5, the V gene TRBV6-4; TCRdb designates TRBD1, a call that cannot be tested without DNA. The CDR3 spans 14 residues. Germline values: CDR1 MRHNA, CDR2 SNTAGT. CDR3 sequence: CASSPKGGYQPQHF.

This clonotype is deemed medium-sized by its frequency. The chain combines TRBV5-6 with TRBJ1-2; TCRdb names TRBD1, which stays unverified in the absence of DNA. Germline CDR1 reads SGHDT; CDR2 reads YYEEEE. This CDR3 comprises 13 residues. The CDR3 protein is CASSSLDSYGYTF.

J is TRBJ1-5 and V is TRBV6-5; no DNA is available, so the TRBD1 call from TCRdb remains unchecked. The germline CDR1 and CDR2 sequences are MNHEY and SVGAGI. The CDR3 has 16 amino acids. The CDR3 is CAISESRGGAGQPQHF.

This chain connects TRBV30 to TRBJ1-4; checking the TCRdb D call of TRBD1 is not possible without DNA. The CDR3 runs 15 residues. The germline V gene encodes CDR1 GTSNPN and CDR2 SVGIG (reference sequence). CDR3 region: CAWSGDTGGQEKLFF.

The chain links TRBV18 to TRBJ2-2; TCRdb picks TRBD1, but there is no DNA to check that call. CDR1 is KGHSH and CDR2 is LQKENI in the germline V gene. This CDR3 has 14 residues. CDR3 in amino acids: CASSPGQGPGELFF.

This sequence joins TRBV20-1 and TRBJ1-2. Germline V gene lookup returns CDR1 DFQATT and CDR2 SNEGSKA (reference sequence). The CDR3 totals 12 residues. The CDR3 loop reads CSARVGDYGYTF.

The CDR3 protein is CASLPGRGAGEKLFF. V and J are TRBV12-3 or TRBV12-4 and TRBJ1-4; there is no DNA to check the TCRdb D call of TRBD1. The CDR3 length is 15 residues.

J is TRBJ1-2 and V is TRBV19; TCRdb outputs TRBD1, but without DNA this stays unchecked. The length of the CDR3 is 13 residues. Germline CDR1 LNHDA, CDR2 SQIVND (reference sequence). The CDR3 protein is CAGSRQAFYGYTF.

This clonotype counts as medium-sized by frequency. The rearrangement links TRBV29-1 to TRBJ2-1; TCRdb selects TRBD2, and the lack of DNA leaves this call unchecked. The length of the CDR3 is 14 residues. Germline values: CDR1 SQVTM, CDR2 ANQGSEA. This CDR3 is CSVEVRLAGWEQFF.

The CDR3 spells CASSEDRGSPLHF. The V and J genes are TRBV21-1 and TRBJ1-6; TCRdb returns TRBD1, unconfirmable since there is no DNA. TRBV21-1 is marked as a pseudogene. The CDR3 consists of 13 residues.